This T cell receptor (beta chain) was identified in a study of T cell responses to AZD1222 COVID-19 vaccine. About this clone: Antigen unknown.

Whole-study results and caveats: Females made up more of the donors, who were largely white British, and clonal diversity may have come out too low. Two doses of AZD1222 preceded a rise in Spike-specific TCR breadth and depth. Repertoires were collected only later (after the peak T cell response had occurred).

Clones were sequenced by immunoSEQ multiplex PCR, and TCRdb holds only the in-frame ones, with some missing. The sample lists over 100,000 clones; around 83% were seen once. Trimming removed 10 bases from V and 7 bases from J; junction bases left unmatched: 10. Looked up from germline, CDR1 is SNHLY and CDR2 is FYNNEI. The CDR3 loop spans 13 amino acids. The chain employs TRBV2 and TRBJ1-2, with 9 bases that match TRBD1. The source material was peripheral blood, sampled on day 0 of AZD1222 vaccination. This receptor was obtained from an adult in good health. The CDR3 DNA is TGTGCCAACATGAGGGACAGGGTTTCTGGCTACACCTTC. Protein sequence: CANMRDRVSGYTF.